This T cell receptor beta chain was profiled in a study of T-cell reconstitution after alpha-beta-depleted transplantation in children. The table lists this clonotype with many counts. Unique molecular identifiers were incorporated when the TCRbeta library was constructed. TCRdb itself ran the PCR reads through MiXCR, one entry per CDR3 protein. The data contain approximately 98,000 distinct CDR3 sequences, around 6.4% of them singletons. The ends were cut back, 5 bases at V and 1 base at J, with 14 bases in the middle. Germline lookup yields CDR1 DFQATT and CDR2 SNEGSKA (reference sequence). The CDR3 length is 15 residues.

The sample was PBMCs, mostly from graft donor cells, taken 360 days after TCRalphabeta/CD19-depleted stem cell transplant. The sequence came from a male patient aged 2 to 10 who had a stem cell transplant for acute lymphoblastic leukemia, so the T cells may come from the graft donor. V usage is TRBV20-1 and J usage is TRBJ2-2; maybe TRBD2 (7 bases). CDR3 coding DNA: TGCAGTGCTGTATCAGCGGGACAGAACACCGGGGAGCTGTTTTTT. This sequence encodes CSAVSAGQNTGELFF.